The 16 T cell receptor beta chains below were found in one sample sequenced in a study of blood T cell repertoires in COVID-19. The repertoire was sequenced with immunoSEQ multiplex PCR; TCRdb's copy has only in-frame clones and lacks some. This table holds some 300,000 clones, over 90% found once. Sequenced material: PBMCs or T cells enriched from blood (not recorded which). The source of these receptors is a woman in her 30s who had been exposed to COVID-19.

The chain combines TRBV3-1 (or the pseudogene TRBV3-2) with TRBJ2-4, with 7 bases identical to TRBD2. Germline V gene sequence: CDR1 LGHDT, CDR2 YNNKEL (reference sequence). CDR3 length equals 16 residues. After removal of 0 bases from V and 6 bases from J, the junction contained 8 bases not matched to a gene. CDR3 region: CASSQDAGVVRNIQYF. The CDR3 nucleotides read TGTGCCAGCAGCCAAGATGCGGGGGTTGTTAGAAACATTCAGTACTTC.

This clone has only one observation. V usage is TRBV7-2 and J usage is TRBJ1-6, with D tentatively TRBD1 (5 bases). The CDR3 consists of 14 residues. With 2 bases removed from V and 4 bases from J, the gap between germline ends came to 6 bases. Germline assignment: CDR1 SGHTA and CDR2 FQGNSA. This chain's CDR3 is CASSLPGYNSPLHF. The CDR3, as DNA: TGTGCCAGCAGCTTACCAGGGTATAATTCACCCCTCCACTTT. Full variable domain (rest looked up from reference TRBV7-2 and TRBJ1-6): GAGVSQSPSNKVTEKGKDVELRCDPISGHTALYWYRQSLGQGLEFLIYFQGNSAPDKSGLPSDRFSAERTGGSVSTLTIQRTQQEDSAVYLCASSLPGYNSPLHFGNGTRLTVT.

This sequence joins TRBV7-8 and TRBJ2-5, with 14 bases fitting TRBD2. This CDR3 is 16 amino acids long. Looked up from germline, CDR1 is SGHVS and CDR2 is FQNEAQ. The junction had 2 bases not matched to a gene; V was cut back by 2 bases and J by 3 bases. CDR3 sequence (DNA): TGTGCCAGCAGCTTACGACTAGCGGGGGGGAAAGAGACCCAGTACTTC. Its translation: CASSLRLAGGKETQYF.

CDR3 residues: CASSTEGQTEAFF. DNA for the CDR3: TGCGCCAGCAGTACGGAGGGTCAAACTGAAGCTTTCTTT. The chain uses TRBV5-1 and TRBJ1-1; D is ambiguous. Deletions cut 5 bases from V and 5 bases from J, with 13 bases between. CDR1 and CDR2 (germline): SGHRS, YFSETQ. The CDR3 length is 13 residues.

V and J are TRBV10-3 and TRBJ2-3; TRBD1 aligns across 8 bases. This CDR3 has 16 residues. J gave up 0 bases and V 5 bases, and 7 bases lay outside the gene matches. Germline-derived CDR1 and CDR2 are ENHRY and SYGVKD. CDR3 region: CAISSSGTGSTDTQYF. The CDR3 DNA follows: TGTGCCATCAGTTCCTCCGGGACAGGTAGCACAGATACGCAGTATTTT.

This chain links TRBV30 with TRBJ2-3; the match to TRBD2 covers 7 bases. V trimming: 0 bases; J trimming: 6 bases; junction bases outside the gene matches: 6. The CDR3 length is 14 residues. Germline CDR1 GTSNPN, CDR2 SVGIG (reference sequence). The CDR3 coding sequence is TGTGCCTGGAGTGTAATGGGGGGGTATGATACGCAGTATTTT. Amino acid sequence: CAWSVMGGYDTQYF.

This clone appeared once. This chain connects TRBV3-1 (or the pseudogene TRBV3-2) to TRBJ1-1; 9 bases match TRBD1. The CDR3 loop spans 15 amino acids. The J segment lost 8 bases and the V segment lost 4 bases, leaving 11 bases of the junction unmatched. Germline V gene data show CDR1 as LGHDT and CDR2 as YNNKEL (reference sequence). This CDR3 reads CASSRDDRGGNEAFF. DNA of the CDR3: TGTGCCAGCAGCCGGGACGACAGGGGGGGAAACGAAGCTTTCTTT.

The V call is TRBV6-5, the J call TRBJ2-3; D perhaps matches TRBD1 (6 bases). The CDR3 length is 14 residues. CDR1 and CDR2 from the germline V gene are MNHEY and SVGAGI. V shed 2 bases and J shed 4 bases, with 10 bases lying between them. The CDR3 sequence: CASSYRQDPDTQYF. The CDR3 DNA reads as TGTGCCAGCAGTTACAGACAGGATCCAGATACGCAGTATTTT.

The CDR3 is CASSLAGREAKQYF. CDR3 sequence (DNA): TGTGCCAGCAGTTTGGCCGGCAGGGAGGCAAAGCAGTACTTC. The chain joins TRBV28 to TRBJ2-7, with TRBD2 as a possible D gene (6 bases). This CDR3 is 14 amino acids long. Trimming stripped 3 bases from V and 8 bases from J, with 17 bases between. Looked up from germline, CDR1 is MDHEN and CDR2 is SYDVKM.

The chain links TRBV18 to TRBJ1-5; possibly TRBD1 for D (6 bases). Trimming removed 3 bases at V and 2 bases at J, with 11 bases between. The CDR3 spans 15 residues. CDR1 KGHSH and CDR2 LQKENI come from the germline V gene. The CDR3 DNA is TGTGCCAGCTCACCGCAGGGGCAGGGCAATCAGCCCCAGCATTTT. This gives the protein CASSPQGQGNQPQHF.

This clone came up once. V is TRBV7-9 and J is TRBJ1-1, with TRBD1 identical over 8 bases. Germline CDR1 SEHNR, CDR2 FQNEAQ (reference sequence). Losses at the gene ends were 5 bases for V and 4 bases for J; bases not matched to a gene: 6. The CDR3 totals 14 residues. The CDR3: CASSNQGASTEAFF. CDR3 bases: TGTGCCAGCAGCAACCAGGGGGCTAGCACTGAAGCTTTCTTT.

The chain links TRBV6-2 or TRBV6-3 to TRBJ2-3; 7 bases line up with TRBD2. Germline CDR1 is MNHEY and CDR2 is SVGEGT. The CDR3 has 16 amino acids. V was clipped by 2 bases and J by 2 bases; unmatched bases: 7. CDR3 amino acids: CASSYERGPPTDTQYF. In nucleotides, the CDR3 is TGTGCCAGCAGTTACGAGCGGGGCCCTCCCACAGATACGCAGTATTTT.

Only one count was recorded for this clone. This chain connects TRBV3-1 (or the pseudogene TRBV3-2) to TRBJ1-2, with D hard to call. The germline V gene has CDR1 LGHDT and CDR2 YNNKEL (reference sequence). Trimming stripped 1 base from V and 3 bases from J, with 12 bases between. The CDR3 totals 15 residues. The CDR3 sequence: CASSQVLRTDYGYTF. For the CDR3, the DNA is TGTGCCAGCAGCCAAGTCCTTCGGACTGACTATGGCTACACCTTC.

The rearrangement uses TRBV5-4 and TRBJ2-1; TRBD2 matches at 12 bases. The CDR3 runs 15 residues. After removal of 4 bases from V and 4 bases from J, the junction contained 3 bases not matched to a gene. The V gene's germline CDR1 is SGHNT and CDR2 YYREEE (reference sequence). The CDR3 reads CASSRTSGDYNEQFF. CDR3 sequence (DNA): TGTGCCAGCAGCCGGACTAGCGGGGATTACAATGAGCAGTTCTTC.

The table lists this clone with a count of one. The CDR3 is CASSLSGLSEAFF. CDR3 bases: TGTGCCAGCAGCCTTTCCGGACTTAGTGAAGCTTTCTTT. This chain connects TRBV5-8 to TRBJ1-1; D not certain. Germline assignment: CDR1 SGHTS and CDR2 YDEGEE. This CDR3 comprises 13 residues. V shed 4 bases and J shed 7 bases, with 14 bases lying between them.

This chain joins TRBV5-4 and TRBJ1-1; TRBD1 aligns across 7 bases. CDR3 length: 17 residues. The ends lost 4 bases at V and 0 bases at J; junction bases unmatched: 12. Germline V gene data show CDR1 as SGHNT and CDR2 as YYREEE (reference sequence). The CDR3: CASSPIDRDSVNTEAFF. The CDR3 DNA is TGTGCCAGCAGCCCGATCGACAGGGACTCTGTGAACACTGAAGCTTTCTTT.